Listed here are 15 T cell receptor beta chains from one sample, sequenced in a study of response to subunit inactivated influenza vaccine (dated by TCRdb to the late 2010s). Library generation was performed with RT-PCR. The data were produced on an Illumina HiSeq 2500. Using fastp at Q25 and MiXCR, TCRdb reprocessed the public reads and kept productive beta chains. Rows with one shared CDR3 protein collapse into an entry with the most common genes and DNA. The table for this sample lists 500,000 to 600,000 distinct CDR3 sequences; 14% of them were counted only once. The ten largest clones represent 8.5% to 14% of the sample. Specimen: PBMCs from blood, collected 11 to 12 days after vaccination. Receptors originate from a man between 45 and 60 years old who received an inactivated influenza vaccine. Donor details come from another sample of the same person, matched by shared clones.

A few counts support this clonotype. The rearrangement links TRBV5-5 to TRBJ1-1; a possible D gene is TRBD1 (6 bases). Looked up from germline, CDR1 is SGHKS and CDR2 is YYEKEE (reference sequence). Trimming took 2 bases from V and 4 from J, leaving 21 bases between them. This CDR3 comprises 17 residues. CDR3 sequence (DNA): TGTGCCAGCAGCTTTAACCACTTCTTGGGGGCCCCCACTGAAGCTTTCTTT. Its protein is CASSFNHFLGAPTEAFF. Complete variable domain (other parts from reference TRBV5-5 and TRBJ1-1): DAGVTQSPTHLIKTRGQQVTLRCSPISGHKSVSWYQQVLGQGPQFIFQYYEKEERGRGNFPDRFSARQFPNYSSELNVNALLLGDSALYLCASSFNHFLGAPTEAFFGQGTRLTVV.

The rearrangement joins TRBV29-1 to TRBJ2-1, with D unresolved. The CDR3 length is 11 residues. CDR1 and CDR2 (germline): SQVTM, ANQGSEA. V lost 5 bases and J 4 bases, leaving 6 bases between the germline ends. The CDR3 region is CSVLGYNEQFF. The CDR3 DNA reads as TGCAGCGTTTTGGGATACAATGAGCAGTTCTTC.

This clonotype showed up just a few times. The rearrangement links TRBV5-1 to TRBJ2-1; no clear D gene. The CDR3 contains 11 residues. With 0 bases removed from V and 9 bases from J, the gap between germline ends came to 4 bases. Germline V gene sequence: CDR1 SGHRS, CDR2 YFSETQ. CDR3 protein: CASSLDIEQFF. DNA of the CDR3: TGCGCCAGCAGCTTGGATATTGAGCAGTTCTTC.

This clonotype has just one count. This chain links TRBV20-1 with TRBJ2-7, with D unresolved. Germline V CDR1 and CDR2: DFQATT, SNEGSKA (reference sequence). The germline V and J ends were trimmed by 3 bases and 2 bases, with 5 bases remaining between them. The CDR3 consists of 11 residues. The CDR3 protein is CSASVTYEQYF. The DNA of the CDR3 is TGCAGTGCTAGCGTAACCTACGAGCAGTACTTC.

This clonotype was detected a few times. V gene TRBV5-1 combines with J gene TRBJ2-2; 8 bases are a match to TRBD1. Germline loops: CDR1 SGHRS, CDR2 YFSETQ. Losses at the gene ends were 2 bases for V and 5 bases for J; bases not matched to a gene: 2. The CDR3 runs 14 residues. The CDR3 spells CASSFDRGTGELFF. The DNA of the CDR3 is TGCGCCAGCAGCTTTGACAGGGGAACCGGGGAGCTGTTTTTT.

The gene calls are TRBV7-8 and TRBJ1-1; the match to TRBD1 covers 8 bases. The CDR3 spans 14 residues. J gave up 8 bases and V 4 bases, and 9 bases lay outside the gene matches. CDR1 is SGHVS, CDR2 FQNEAQ, per germline. CDR3 DNA: TGTGCCAGCAGCTCTTCGGACAGGGAGATAGAAGCTTTCTTT. Translated: CASSSSDREIEAFF.

This sequence joins TRBV4-1 and TRBJ2-3; D may match TRBD1 or TRBD2 (6 bases each). CDR1 is MGHRA and CDR2 is YSYEKL in the germline V gene. V shed 7 bases and J shed 3 bases, with 20 bases lying between them. This CDR3 is 16 amino acids long. CDR3 protein: CASKTHTSRGTDTQYF. The CDR3 region has the DNA TGCGCCAGCAAGACGCACACTAGCAGGGGAACAGATACGCAGTATTTT.

This clonotype has more than one count but fewer than ten. This chain connects TRBV24-1 to TRBJ2-5, with 10 nucleotides matching TRBD1. The CDR3 sequence is 15 residues long. The junction had 7 bases not matched to a gene; V was cut back by 6 bases and J by 4 bases. Germline values: CDR1 KGHDR, CDR2 SFDVKD. The CDR3 DNA follows: TGTGCCACCAGTAGGGACAGGGGTGCGTCAGAGACCCAGTACTTC. Translated: CATSRDRGASETQYF.

The chain recombines TRBV18 with TRBJ2-1, with D perhaps TRBD2 (6 bases). Germline values: CDR1 KGHSH, CDR2 LQKENI. This CDR3 contains 17 residues. Trimming shortened V by 0 bases and J by 1 base, and 13 bases separated the two germline ends. CDR3 sequence reads: CASSPPTGSVSYNEQFF. DNA for the CDR3: TGTGCCAGCTCACCACCGACCGGGAGTGTTTCCTACAATGAGCAGTTCTTC. Variable domain in full (rest from reference TRBV18 and TRBJ2-1): NAGVMQNPRHLVRRRGQEARLRCSPMKGHSHVYWYRQLPEEGLKFMVYLQKENIIDESGMPKERFSAEFPKEGPSILRIQQVVRGDSAAYFCASSPPTGSVSYNEQFFGPGTRLTVL.

The sample holds a few counts of this clonotype. The V gene is TRBV4-2, the J gene TRBJ1-6; TRBD1 might be the D (5 bases). The ends were cut back, 6 bases at V and 8 bases at J, with 14 bases in the middle. The V gene's germline CDR1 is LGHNA and CDR2 YNFKEQ. This CDR3 comprises 14 residues. The CDR3, as DNA: TGTGCCAGCAGAGGGGAATGGGAGCATTCACCCCTCCACTTT. Its protein product is CASRGEWEHSPLHF.

This clonotype occurred many times. This rearrangement joins TRBV6-2 or TRBV6-3 to TRBJ1-2, with D possibly being TRBD1 (5 bases). Germline V gene lookup returns CDR1 MNHEY and CDR2 SVGEGT. This CDR3 spans 15 amino acids. The ends were cut back, 5 bases at V and 4 bases at J, with 17 bases in the middle. The CDR3 DNA is TGTGCCAGCAGTCCAGGGTCCTCACAACGCTATGGCTACACCTTC. It encodes CASSPGSSQRYGYTF.

In its sample, this clonotype was seen a few times. The rearrangement joins TRBV4-1 to TRBJ2-5, with TRBD1 matching 10 bases. The CDR3 is made up of 14 amino acids. The germline V gene encodes CDR1 MGHRA and CDR2 YSYEKL. The V gene end was trimmed by 4 bases and the J gene end by 5 bases; junction bases not matched to a gene: 4. The DNA of the CDR3 is TGCGCCAGCAGCCCCGACAGGGGGCGGGAGACCCAGTACTTC. Translating gives CASSPDRGRETQYF.

In its sample, this clonotype was seen once. The chain has TRBV7-2 and TRBJ2-7; no clear D gene. Trimming left V 0 bases short and J 5 bases short, with 8 bases between. The CDR3 loop spans 13 amino acids. Germline lookup yields CDR1 SGHTA and CDR2 FQGNSA. The CDR3, as DNA: TGTGCCAGCAGCTTAGCTTTCCAGAACGAGCAGTACTTC. This sequence encodes CASSLAFQNEQYF. The full variable domain, completed using reference TRBV7-2 and TRBJ2-7, is GAGVSQSPSNKVTEKGKDVELRCDPISGHTALYWYRQSLGQGLEFLIYFQGNSAPDKSGLPSDRFSAERTGGSVSTLTIQRTQQEDSAVYLCASSLAFQNEQYFGPGTRLTVT.

The V and J genes are TRBV15 and TRBJ2-5; D not resolved. CDR1 and CDR2 (germline): LNHNV, YYDKDF (reference sequence). With 5 bases removed from V and 0 bases from J, the gap between germline ends came to 13 bases. This CDR3 has 15 residues. The CDR3 protein is CATSPGAGYQETQYF. The CDR3 DNA reads as TGTGCCACCAGCCCAGGCGCAGGCTACCAAGAGACCCAGTACTTC.

In its sample, this clonotype was seen a few times. The J gene is TRBJ2-1, the V gene TRBV5-1, with TRBD1 matching 8 bases. The CDR3 totals 15 residues. Germline values: CDR1 SGHRS, CDR2 YFSETQ. V gave up 0 bases and J gave up 8 bases; unmatched junction bases: 7. DNA of the CDR3: TGCGCCAGCAGCTTGGGTCAGGGGGCGCGCGATGAGCAGTTCTTC. Translation: CASSLGQGARDEQFF.